The present T cell receptor (beta chain) was sequenced within a study of CD8 T cells in ankylosing spondylitis. Regarding the study as a whole: Typical of ankylosing spondylitis blood, it appeared, was a TCR beta motif of roughly eight highly homologous variants. Clones tied to disease were said to be significantly enriched in matched ankylosing spondylitis synovial fluid. Disease-linked clones were CD8+ and relatively rare in peripheral blood.

TCRdb re-called the 5' RACE reads with MiXCR, one entry per CDR3 protein. The sample has more than 300,000 distinct CDR3 sequences, roughly 8% seen once. As to this clonotype: The antigen is undetermined.

This CDR3 comprises 15 residues. In germline, CDR1 is KGHDR, CDR2 SFDVKD. The V gene lost 3 bases and the J gene lost 6 bases, with 15 bases spanning the gap. The source of this sequence is a male donor with ankylosing spondylitis. Sequenced input: blood, either unsorted or a sorted T cell fraction (not recorded which). This chain uses TRBV24-1 with TRBJ2-3, with D possibly TRBD2 on 6 matching bases. For the CDR3, the DNA is TGTGCCACCAGTGATCCAGGGACTCTTGGGGATACGCAGTATTTT. The encoded protein is CATSDPGTLGDTQYF.